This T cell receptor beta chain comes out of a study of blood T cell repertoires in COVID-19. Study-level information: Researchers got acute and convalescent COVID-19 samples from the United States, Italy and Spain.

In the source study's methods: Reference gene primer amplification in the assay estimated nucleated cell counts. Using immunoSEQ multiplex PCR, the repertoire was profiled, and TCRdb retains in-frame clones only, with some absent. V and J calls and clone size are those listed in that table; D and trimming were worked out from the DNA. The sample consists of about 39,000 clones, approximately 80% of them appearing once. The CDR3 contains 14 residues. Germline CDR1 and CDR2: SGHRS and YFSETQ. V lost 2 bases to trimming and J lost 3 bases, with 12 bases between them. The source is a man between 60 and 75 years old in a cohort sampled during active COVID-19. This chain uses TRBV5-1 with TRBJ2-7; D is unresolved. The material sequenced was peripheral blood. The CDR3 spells CASSFSDPNYEQYF. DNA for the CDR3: TGCGCCAGCAGCTTCTCCGATCCTAACTACGAGCAGTACTTC.